Sequencing of this T cell receptor (beta chain) was carried out in a study of blood T cell repertoires in COVID-19. This table comes from immunoSEQ multiplex PCR, and its TCRdb copy is limited to in-frame clones, with some not included. The table lists over 200,000 clones, 70% to 90% of them singletons. V lost 3 bases to trimming and J lost 1 base; unmatched junction nucleotides: 7. This CDR3 spans 16 amino acids. CDR1 and CDR2 from the germline V gene are SGDLS and YYNGEE. V gene TRBV9 combines with J gene TRBJ2-1; 7 bases agree with TRBD1. This TCR was recovered from a woman in her 50s who had recovered from COVID-19. The material sequenced was PBMCs or T cells enriched from blood (not recorded which). The CDR3 spells CASSAAGGRSYNEQFF. The CDR3 DNA reads as TGTGCCAGCAGCGCAGCAGGGGGTCGATCCTACAATGAGCAGTTCTTC.